This T cell receptor (beta chain) was sequenced for a study of T cell changes during pregnancy in multiple sclerosis (dated by TCRdb to between 2018 and 2020). Regarding the complete study: Changes in the T cell repertoire over the course of pregnancy were examined in this study in women with multiple sclerosis.

Reading the germline V gene gives CDR1 MDHEN and CDR2 SYDVKM. V ends up 1 base short and J 5 bases short, with an unmatched junction base count of 2. The CDR3 holds 14 amino acids from the cysteine to the phenylalanine. Only the CDR3 DNA stays, 42 bases, in frame from base 1. Libraries were made using the immunoSEQ multiplex PCR assay. The immuneACCESS repertoire file appears here via TCRdb, limited to in-frame rearrangements. These files lack a portion of the clones; in checked studies, under half of the deficit traces to unresolved V genes, and the cause of the others is not known. This sample holds around 66,000 clones; 91% were observed only once. The ten largest clones capture over 1% of the sample. Worth noting for this clone: Its antigen has not been determined. No base-level quality is on record; no much larger clone is a single base apart.

Sequences were derived from peripheral blood, sampled after pregnancy. This TCR derives from a female donor in good health, enrolled as a control in a pregnancy study. In this chain, TRBV28 is recombined with TRBJ1-5, with 7 central nucleotides matching TRBD1. The bases read TGTGCCAGCAGTTTATTAGGGGGCGATCAGCCCCAGCATTTT. It is translated as CASSLLGGDQPQHF.